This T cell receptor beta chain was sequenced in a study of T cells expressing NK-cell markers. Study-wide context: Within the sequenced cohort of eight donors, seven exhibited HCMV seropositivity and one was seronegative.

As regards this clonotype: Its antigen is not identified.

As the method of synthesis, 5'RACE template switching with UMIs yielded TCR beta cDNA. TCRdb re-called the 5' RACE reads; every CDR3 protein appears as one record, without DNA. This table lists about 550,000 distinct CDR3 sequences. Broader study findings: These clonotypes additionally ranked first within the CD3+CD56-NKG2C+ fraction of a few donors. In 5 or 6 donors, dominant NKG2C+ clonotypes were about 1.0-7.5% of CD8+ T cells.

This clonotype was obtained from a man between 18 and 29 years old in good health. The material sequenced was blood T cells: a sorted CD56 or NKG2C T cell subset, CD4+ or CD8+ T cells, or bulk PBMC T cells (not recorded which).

This CDR3 reads CASSLQGGRETQYF. The rearrangement joins TRBV5-8 to TRBJ2-5; the TCRdb D gene call, TRBD1, has no DNA to confirm it. This CDR3 contains 14 residues. The germline CDR1 and CDR2 sequences are SGHTS and YDEGEE.